Described below is a single T cell receptor beta chain sequence and its context. At least ten counts were recorded for this clonotype. No cognate antigen has been identified for it. Base quality data are lacking; no much larger clone is found one base away. TCRdb records Illumina HiSeq 1500 as the sequencer. TCRdb reran the public reads through fastp at Q25 and MiXCR, keeping productive beta chains. Each CDR3 protein gets just one entry, which takes the most common genes and DNA from the rows behind it. The sample table contains about 200,000 distinct CDR3 sequences; only one count was recorded for about a tenth of them. Approximately 4.2% of the sample is held by the ten biggest clonotypes. The data were taken from a study of T cell repertoires in cytomegalovirus infection (dated by TCRdb to about 2019). Broadly, across the study: The HLA type of each donor mattered for the analysis, because public TCR beta signatures pointed to carriage of CMV infection along with the matching HLA type. The paper as a whole reports these results and caveats: In the ex vivo response, HLA-C-restricted CMV-specific TCR beta clonotypes were dominant, and in two of eight donors the single most frequent clonotype came from this HLA-C-restricted group. In both this cohort and an independent roughly 400-donor cohort, the cumulative frequency of public TCR beta family members distinguished carriers of CMV infection plus the relevant HLA type.

The clonotype was recovered from a human donor in good health (CMV status not recorded). Some clones in this sample may be carry-over from other donors' samples. Sequencing used PBMCs.

The encoded CDR3 is CASSYSVGMGNTEAFF. In nucleotides, the sequence is TGTGCCAGCAGTTACTCGGTTGGGATGGGTAACACTGAAGCTTTCTTT. The chain was built from TRBV6-6 and TRBJ1-1; no D segment can be confidently identified. V drops 0 bases and J drops 2 bases, leaving 13 bases in between. CDR1 and CDR2 (MNHNY, SVGAGI) derive from the germline V gene (reference sequence). The CDR3 numbers 16 residues from cysteine through phenylalanine. This entry keeps only the CDR3 DNA: 48 bases, framed from base 1.